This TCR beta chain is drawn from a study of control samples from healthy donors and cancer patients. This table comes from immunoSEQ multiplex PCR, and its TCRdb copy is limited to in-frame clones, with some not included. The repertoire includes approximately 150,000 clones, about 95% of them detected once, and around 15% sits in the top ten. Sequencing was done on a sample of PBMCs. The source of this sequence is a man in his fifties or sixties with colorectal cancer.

DNA of the CDR3: TGTGCCAGCAGCTTTGGGGGGACTAGCGGCTACGAGCAGTACTTC. It is translated as CASSFGGTSGYEQYF. This rearrangement joins TRBV7-2 to TRBJ2-7, with 11 nucleotides matching TRBD2. This CDR3 has 15 amino acids. Germline lookup yields CDR1 SGHTA and CDR2 FQGNSA. V gave up 3 bases and J gave up 3 bases; unmatched junction bases: 4.